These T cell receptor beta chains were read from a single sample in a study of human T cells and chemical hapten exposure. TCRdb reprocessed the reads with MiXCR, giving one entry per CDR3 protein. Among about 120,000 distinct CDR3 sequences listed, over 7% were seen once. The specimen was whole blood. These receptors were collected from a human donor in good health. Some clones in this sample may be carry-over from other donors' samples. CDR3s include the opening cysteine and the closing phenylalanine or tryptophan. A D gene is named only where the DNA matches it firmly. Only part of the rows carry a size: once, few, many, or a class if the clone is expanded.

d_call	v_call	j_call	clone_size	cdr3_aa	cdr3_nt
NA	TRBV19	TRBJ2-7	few	CASSLGSSAPYEQYF	TGTGCCAGTAGCCTCGGCAGTAGCGCGCCCTACGAGCAGTACTTC
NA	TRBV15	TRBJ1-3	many	CATSVQSSGNTIYF	TGTGCCACCAGCGTTCAGAGCTCTGGAAACACCATATATTTT
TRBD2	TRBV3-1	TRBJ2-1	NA	CASSRIAGGLGNEQFF	TGTGCCAGCAGCCGAATAGCGGGAGGGCTAGGCAATGAGCAGTTCTTC
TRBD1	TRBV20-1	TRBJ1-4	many	CSARDRVFATNEKLFF	TGCAGTGCCAGGGACAGGGTTTTTGCGACTAATGAAAAACTGTTTTTT
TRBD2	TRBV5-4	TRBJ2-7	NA	CASSQLAGDNEQYF	TGTGCCAGCAGTCAACTAGCGGGAGATAACGAGCAGTACTTC
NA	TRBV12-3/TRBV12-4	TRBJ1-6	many	CASSLNHSPLHF	TGTGCCAGCAGTTTAAACCATTCACCCCTCCACTTT
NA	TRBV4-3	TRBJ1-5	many	CASSPRVSDQPQHF	TGCGCCAGCAGCCCCAGGGTTTCGGATCAGCCCCAGCATTTT
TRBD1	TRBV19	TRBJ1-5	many	CASNDRGGLGNQPQHF	TGTGCCAGTAACGACAGGGGTGGCCTCGGCAATCAGCCCCAGCATTTT
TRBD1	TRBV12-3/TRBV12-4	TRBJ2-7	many	CASSLWQGARGFYEQYF	TGTGCCAGCAGTTTATGGCAGGGGGCCAGAGGATTCTACGAGCAGTACTTC
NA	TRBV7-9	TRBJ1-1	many	CASSLAQEAAFF	TGTGCCAGCAGCTTAGCACAGGAAGCCGCTTTCTTT
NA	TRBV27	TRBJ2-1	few	CASSPSPGNEQFF	TGTGCCAGCAGTCCTTCTCCGGGCAATGAGCAGTTCTTC
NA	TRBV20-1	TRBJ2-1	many	CSASTLSSYNEQFF	TGCAGTGCTAGTACCCTGAGCTCCTACAATGAGCAGTTCTTC
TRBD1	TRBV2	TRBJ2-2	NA	CASSARDREARELFF	TGTGCCAGCAGTGCCCGGGACAGGGAGGCACGGGAGCTGTTTTTT
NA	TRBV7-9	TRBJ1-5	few	CASSLVGERQPQHF	TGTGCCAGCAGCTTAGTGGGGGAGAGACAGCCCCAGCATTTT
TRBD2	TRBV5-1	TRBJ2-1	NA	CASSAGGRNEQFF	TGCGCCAGCAGCGCGGGGGGGCGAAATGAGCAGTTCTTC
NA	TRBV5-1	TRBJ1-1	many	CASRSDTMNTEAFF	TGCGCCAGCAGATCGGACACAATGAACACTGAAGCTTTCTTT
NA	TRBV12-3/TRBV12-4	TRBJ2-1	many	CASRSTDKYNEQFF	TGTGCCAGCAGGTCGACAGACAAGTACAATGAGCAGTTCTTC
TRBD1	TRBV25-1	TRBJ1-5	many	CASSQGGQPQHF	TGTGCCAGCAGCCAGGGGGGTCAGCCCCAGCATTTT
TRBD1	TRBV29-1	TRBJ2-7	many	CSVGGQGDEQYF	TGCAGCGTGGGGGGACAGGGGGACGAGCAGTACTTC
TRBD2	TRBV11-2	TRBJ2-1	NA	CASSHLAGDGVEQFF	TGTGCCAGCAGCCATCTAGCGGGGGACGGAGTAGAGCAGTTCTTC
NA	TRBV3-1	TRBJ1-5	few	CASSQAQGNQPQHF	TGTGCCAGCAGCCAAGCACAGGGCAATCAGCCCCAGCATTTT
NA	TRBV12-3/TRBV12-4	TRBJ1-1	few	CASIDRRYTEAFF	TGTGCCAGCATCGACCGGAGATACACTGAAGCTTTCTTT
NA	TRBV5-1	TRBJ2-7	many	CASSLVSLNYEQYF	TGCGCCAGCAGCTTGGTCAGTTTGAACTACGAGCAGTACTTC
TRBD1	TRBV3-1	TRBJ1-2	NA	CASSQSGGNYGYTF	TGTGCCAGCAGCCAGTCAGGGGGCAACTATGGCTACACCTTC
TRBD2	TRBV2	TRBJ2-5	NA	CASSEDPRLAGHQETQYF	TGTGCCAGCAGTGAAGACCCCCGACTAGCGGGGCACCAAGAGACCCAGTACTTC
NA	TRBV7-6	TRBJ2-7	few	CASSLGEYYEQYF	TGTGCCAGCAGCTTAGGCGAGTACTACGAGCAGTACTTC
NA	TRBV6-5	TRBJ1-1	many	CASSSQGSPGAAFF	TGTGCCAGCAGTTCTCAGGGAAGCCCGGGCGCGGCTTTCTTT
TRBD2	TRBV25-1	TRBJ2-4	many	CASSPGREMLPGRAKNIQYF	TGTGCCAGCAGCCCTGGGCGGGAGATGCTTCCGGGCCGGGCCAAAAACATTCAGTACTTC
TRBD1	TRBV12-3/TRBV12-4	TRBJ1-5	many	CASTRDRGNQPQHF	TGTGCCAGCACCAGGGACAGGGGGAATCAGCCCCAGCATTTT
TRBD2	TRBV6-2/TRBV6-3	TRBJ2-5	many	CASSWTSGGAETQYF	TGTGCCAGCAGTTGGACTAGCGGGGGGGCAGAGACCCAGTACTTC
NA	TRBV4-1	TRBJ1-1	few	CASSQEGLNTEAFF	TGCGCCAGCAGCCAAGAGGGACTGAACACTGAAGCTTTCTTT
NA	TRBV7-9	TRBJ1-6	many	CASSLFPREGNSPLHF	TGTGCCAGCAGCTTATTCCCCAGGGAAGGTAATTCACCCCTCCACTTT
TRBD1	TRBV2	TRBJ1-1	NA	CASSVRQGSKAFF	TGTGCCAGCAGTGTCCGACAGGGGAGCAAAGCTTTCTTT
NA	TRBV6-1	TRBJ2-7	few	CASSELAQLYEQYF	TGTGCCAGCAGTGAACTCGCACAGCTCTACGAGCAGTACTTC
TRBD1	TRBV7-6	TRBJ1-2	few	CASSLGTGRTSNYGYTF	TGTGCCAGCAGCTTAGGGACAGGACGAACTTCTAACTATGGCTACACCTTC
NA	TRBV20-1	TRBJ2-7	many	CSARGPGVLYEQYF	TGCAGTGCTAGAGGTCCAGGGGTTCTGTACGAGCAGTACTTC
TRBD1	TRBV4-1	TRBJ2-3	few	CASSQDHGDRGLRNIKYF	TGCGCCAGCAGCCAAGATCATGGGGACAGGGGGCTCCGAAATATCAAGTATTTT
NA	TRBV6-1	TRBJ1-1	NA	CASRTPRGVTEAFF	TGTGCCAGCAGGACCCCCCGGGGGGTCACTGAAGCTTTCTTT
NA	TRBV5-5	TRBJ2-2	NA	CASSLILVNGELFF	TGTGCCAGCAGCTTGATCCTAGTCAACGGGGAGCTGTTTTTT
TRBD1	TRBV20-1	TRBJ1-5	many	CSAPGQSRNQPQHF	TGCAGTGCTCCGGGACAGAGTCGCAATCAGCCCCAGCATTTT
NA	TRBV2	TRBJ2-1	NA	CASSIGGGEQFF	TGTGCCAGCAGTATAGGGGGGGGTGAGCAGTTCTTC
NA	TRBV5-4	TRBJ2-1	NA	CASSLGSAVSSYNEQFF	TGTGCCAGCAGCCTGGGGTCAGCCGTAAGCTCCTACAATGAGCAGTTCTTC
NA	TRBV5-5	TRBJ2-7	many	CASSLGVRSAYEQYF	TGTGCCAGCAGCTTGGGAGTCCGGTCGGCCTACGAGCAGTACTTC
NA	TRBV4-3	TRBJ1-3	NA	CASSQGSGNAIYF	TGCGCCAGCAGCCAAGGGTCTGGAAACGCCATATATTTT
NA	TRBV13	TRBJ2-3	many	CASSHQEHDSDTQYF	TGTGCCAGCAGCCATCAAGAGCATGATTCAGATACGCAGTATTTT
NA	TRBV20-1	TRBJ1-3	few	CSARGLWNSGNTIYF	TGCAGTGCCCGAGGGTTGTGGAACTCTGGAAACACCATATATTTT
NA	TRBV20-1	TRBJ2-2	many	CSARWQADGELFF	TGCAGTGCTAGATGGCAGGCCGACGGGGAGCTGTTTTTT
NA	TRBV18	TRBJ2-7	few	CASSPRLSVDEQYF	TGTGCCAGCTCACCACGGCTCTCGGTCGACGAGCAGTACTTC
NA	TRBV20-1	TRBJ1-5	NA	CSARDSGDQPQHF	TGCAGTGCTAGAGATTCGGGGGATCAGCCCCAGCATTTT
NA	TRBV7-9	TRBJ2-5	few	CASSLADQETQYF	TGTGCCAGCAGCTTAGCCGACCAAGAGACCCAGTACTTC
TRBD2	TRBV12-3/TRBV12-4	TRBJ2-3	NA	CASSLTGGTTDTQYF	TGTGCCAGCAGTTTAACGGGGGGGACCACAGATACGCAGTATTTT
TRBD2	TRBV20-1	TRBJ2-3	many	CSATHTSGRASDTQYF	TGCAGTGCTACCCATACTAGCGGGAGGGCCTCGGATACGCAGTATTTT
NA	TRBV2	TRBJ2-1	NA	CASKRTTNNEQFF	TGTGCCAGCAAACGGACCACCAATAATGAGCAGTTCTTC
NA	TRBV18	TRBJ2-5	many	CASSRAPGVETQYF	TGTGCCAGCTCACGGGCTCCGGGCGTTGAGACCCAGTACTTC
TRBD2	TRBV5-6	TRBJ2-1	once	CASSFIMRESNEQFF	TGTGCCAGCAGCTTTATTATGCGGGAGTCCAATGAGCAGTTCTTC
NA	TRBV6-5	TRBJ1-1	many	CASSSYSFMNTEAFF	TGTGCCAGCAGTTCTTACAGCTTTATGAACACTGAAGCTTTCTTT
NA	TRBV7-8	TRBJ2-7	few	CASSLALRGYEQYF	TGTGCCAGCAGCTTAGCGTTAAGGGGATACGAGCAGTACTTC
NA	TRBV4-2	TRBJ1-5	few	CASSPTGSDQPQHF	TGTGCCAGCAGCCCAACAGGATCAGATCAGCCCCAGCATTTT
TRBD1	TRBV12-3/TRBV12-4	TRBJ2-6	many	CASSPGTAPISGANVLTF	TGTGCCAGCAGCCCAGGGACAGCACCTATCTCTGGGGCCAACGTCCTGACTTTC
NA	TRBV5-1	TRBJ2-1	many	CASSPDVGQLYNEQFF	TGCGCCAGCAGCCCAGACGTCGGACAGCTCTACAATGAGCAGTTCTTC